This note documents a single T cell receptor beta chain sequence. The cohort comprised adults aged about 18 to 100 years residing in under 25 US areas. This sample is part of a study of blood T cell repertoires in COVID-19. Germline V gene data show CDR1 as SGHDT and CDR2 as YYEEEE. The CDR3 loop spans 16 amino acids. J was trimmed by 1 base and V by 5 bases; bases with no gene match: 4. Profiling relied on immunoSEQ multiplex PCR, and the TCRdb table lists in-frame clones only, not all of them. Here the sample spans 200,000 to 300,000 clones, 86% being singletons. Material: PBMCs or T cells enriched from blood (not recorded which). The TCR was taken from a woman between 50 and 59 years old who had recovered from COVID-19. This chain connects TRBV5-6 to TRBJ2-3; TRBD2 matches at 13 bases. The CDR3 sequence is CASRFTSGGGTDTQYF. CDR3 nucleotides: TGTGCCAGCAGATTCACTAGCGGGGGGGGCACAGATACGCAGTATTTT.